The clone carrying this TCR beta chain was counted once. This specimen comes from a study of OX40 agonist ivuxolimab in advanced cancers. CDR3 length: 11 amino acids. CDR1 is SGHNT and CDR2 is YENEEA in the germline V gene. V gave up 1 base and J gave up 6 bases, with 2 bases separating them. Assay used: immunoSEQ multiplex PCR; TCRdb lists only in-frame clones, some missing. The sample includes approximately 77,000 clones, approximately 95% of them seen just once. The clonotype originates from an adult with an advanced solid tumor such as melanoma, head and neck, liver or kidney cancer. This material consisted of CD4+ or CD8+ T cells sorted from blood, taken in a trial of the OX40 agonist ivuxolimab. V usage is TRBV11-3 and J usage is TRBJ2-3; D gene ambiguous. CDR3 in amino acids: CASSLGDTQYF. The CDR3 DNA reads TGTGCCAGCAGCTTAGGCGATACGCAGTATTTT.